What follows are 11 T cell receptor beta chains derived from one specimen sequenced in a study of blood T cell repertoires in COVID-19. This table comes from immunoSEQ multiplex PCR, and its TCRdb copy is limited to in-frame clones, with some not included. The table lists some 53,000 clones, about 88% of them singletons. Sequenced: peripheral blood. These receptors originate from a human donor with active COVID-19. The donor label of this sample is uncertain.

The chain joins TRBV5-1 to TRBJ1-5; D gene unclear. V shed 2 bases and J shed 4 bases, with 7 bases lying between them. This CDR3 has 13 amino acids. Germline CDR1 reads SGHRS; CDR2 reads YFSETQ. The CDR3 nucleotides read TGCGCCAGCAGCTTAGCTGCTAATCAGCCCCAGCATTTT. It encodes CASSLAANQPQHF. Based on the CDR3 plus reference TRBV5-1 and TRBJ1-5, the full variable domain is KAGVTQTPRYLIKTRGQQVTLSCSPISGHRSVSWYQQTPGQGLQFLFEYFSETQRNKGNFPGRFSGRQFSNSRSEMNVSTLELGDSALYLCASSLAANQPQHFGDGTRLSIL.

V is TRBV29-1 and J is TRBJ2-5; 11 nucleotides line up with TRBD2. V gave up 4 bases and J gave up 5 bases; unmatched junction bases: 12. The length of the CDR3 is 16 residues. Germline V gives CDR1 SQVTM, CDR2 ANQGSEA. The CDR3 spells CSVGKGVAGGVETQYF. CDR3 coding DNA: TGCAGCGTTGGAAAAGGGGTAGCGGGGGGGGTGGAGACCCAGTACTTC.

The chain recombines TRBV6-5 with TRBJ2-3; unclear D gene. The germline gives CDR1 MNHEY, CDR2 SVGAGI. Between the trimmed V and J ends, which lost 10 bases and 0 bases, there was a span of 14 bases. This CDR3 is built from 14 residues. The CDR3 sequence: CATTPGWSTDTQYF. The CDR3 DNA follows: TGTGCCACCACCCCCGGGTGGAGCACAGATACGCAGTATTTT.

The CDR3 protein is CASSTGIGTGVINEQFF. The CDR3 nucleotides are TGTGCCAGCAGCACCGGAATTGGGACAGGGGTGATCAATGAGCAGTTCTTC. The V call is TRBV5-8, the J call TRBJ2-1, with 10 bases that match TRBD1. CDR1 is SGHTS and CDR2 is YDEGEE in the germline V gene. V trimming: 4 bases; J trimming: 6 bases; junction bases outside the gene matches: 13. The CDR3 runs to 17 residues. Using reference TRBV5-8 and TRBJ2-1 for the parts outside the CDR3, the full variable domain is EAGVTQSPTHLIKTRGQQATLRCSPISGHTSVYWYQQALGLGLQFLLWYDEGEERNRGNFPPRFSGRQFPNYSSELNVNALELEDSALYLCASSTGIGTGVINEQFFGPGTRLTVL.

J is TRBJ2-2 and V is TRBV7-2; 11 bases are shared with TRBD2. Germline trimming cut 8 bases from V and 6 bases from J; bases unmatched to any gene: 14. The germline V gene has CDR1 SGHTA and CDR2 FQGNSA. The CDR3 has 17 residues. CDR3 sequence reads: CASAGSGGAVGSGELFF. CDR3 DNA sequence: TGTGCCAGCGCCGGTAGCGGGGGGGCGGTTGGGTCCGGGGAGCTGTTTTTT.

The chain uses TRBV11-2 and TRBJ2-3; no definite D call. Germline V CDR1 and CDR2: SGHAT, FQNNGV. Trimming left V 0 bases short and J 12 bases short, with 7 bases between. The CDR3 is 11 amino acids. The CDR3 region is CASSLDRPQYF. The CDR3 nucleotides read TGTGCCAGCAGCTTAGACAGGCCTCAGTATTTT.

The CDR3 sequence is CASSSAGTRSTDTQYF. CDR3 bases: TGTGCCAGCAGCTCCGCCGGGACTAGGTCAACAGATACGCAGTATTTT. The rearrangement joins TRBV7-2 to TRBJ2-3, with 8 bases matching TRBD2. In germline, CDR1 is SGHTA, CDR2 FQGNSA. The CDR3 is 16 residues long. Trimming at V came to 4 bases and at J to 3 bases, leaving 9 bases not matched to a gene.

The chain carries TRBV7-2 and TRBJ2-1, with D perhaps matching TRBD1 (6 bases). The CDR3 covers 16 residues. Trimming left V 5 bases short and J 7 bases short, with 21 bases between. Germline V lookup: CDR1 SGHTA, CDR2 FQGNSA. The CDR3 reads CASSQGHREGVNEQFF. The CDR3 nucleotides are TGTGCCAGCAGCCAGGGACACCGCGAAGGGGTGAATGAGCAGTTCTTC.

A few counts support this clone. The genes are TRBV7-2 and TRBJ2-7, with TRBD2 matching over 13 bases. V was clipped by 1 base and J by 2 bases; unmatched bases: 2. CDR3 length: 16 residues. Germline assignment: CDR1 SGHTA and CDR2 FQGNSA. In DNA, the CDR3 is TGTGCCAGCAGCTTAGAACTAGCGGGGGGGGCCTACGAGCAGTACTTC. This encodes CASSLELAGGAYEQYF.

The CDR3 region is CASSLLRGYGYTF. For the CDR3, the DNA is TGTGCCAGCAGTTTATTGAGGGGGTATGGCTACACCTTC. V is TRBV12-3 or TRBV12-4 and J is TRBJ1-2, with D perhaps matching TRBD1 (6 bases). V gave up 2 bases and J gave up 5 bases, with 9 bases separating them. The length of the CDR3 is 13 residues.

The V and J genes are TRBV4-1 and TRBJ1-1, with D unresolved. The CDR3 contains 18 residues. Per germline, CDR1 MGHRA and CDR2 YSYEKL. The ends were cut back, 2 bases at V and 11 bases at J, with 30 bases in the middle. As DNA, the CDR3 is TGCGCCAGCAGCCAAATTAGAGAAAAGCCGGGTCTATCATTTGGGGCTTTCTTT. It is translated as CASSQIREKPGLSFGAFF.